What follows is one TCR beta chain and its context. The target antigen is unknown. Investigators isolated RNA and reverse transcribed it into cDNA to act as the sequencing template. Profiling relied on immunoSEQ multiplex PCR, and the TCRdb table lists in-frame clones only, not all of them. The repertoire consists of 90,000 to 150,000 clones, with about three fifths occurring once and the leading ten covering nearly 30%. The record originates from a study of CD8+ T cells in alopecia areata. For the study at large: Each day, treated patients took oral tofacitinib twice, at 5 to 10 mg per dose. Severity among treated patients was scored by the percentage of scalp area affected.

Study outcomes and limitations: Persistence in scalp and blood during tofacitinib was observed for many expanded lesional clones.

Treatment given: oral pan-JAK inhibitor, 5-10 mg twice daily. Germline loops: CDR1 MNHEY, CDR2 SMNVEV (reference sequence). V was trimmed by 5 bases and J by 5 bases, leaving 13 bases between them. This CDR3 is 14 amino acids long. The sequencing used CD8+ T cells sorted from blood, collected at week 4, from a patient treated with tofacitinib. The source of this sequence is a human donor with alopecia areata. The genes are TRBV27 and TRBJ2-1; D not certain. Here the CDR3 reads CASSPEILNNEQFF. CDR3 in DNA: TGTGCCAGCAGTCCTGAGATCCTGAACAATGAGCAGTTCTTC.